The clone carrying this T cell receptor (beta chain) appeared many times. Via MiXCR, TCRdb re-called the 5' RACE reads, giving one row per CDR3 protein. Altogether some 690,000 distinct CDR3 sequences are present, about 20% being singletons, with the ten largest covering 4.3%. The data derive from a study of identical twins. This CDR3 comprises 14 residues. Deletions cut 6 bases from V and 8 bases from J, with 20 bases between. Germline assignment: CDR1 DFQATT and CDR2 SNEGSKA (reference sequence). This same sample was also part of a study on T cells expressing NK-cell markers. That source reports: Repertoires of TCR beta were obtained from T cells sorted as CD3+CD56+NKG2C+, CD3+CD56+NKG2C- and CD3+CD56-NKG2C+.

Sequencing was carried out using PBMCs. The rearrangement uses TRBV20-1 and TRBJ2-1; possibly TRBD1 for D (5 bases). The origin of this receptor is a woman between 18 and 29 years old in good health. Written as DNA, the CDR3 is TGCAGTGCCCAACTGCCGGACAAGGGCTATGAGCAGTTCTTC. Protein product: CSAQLPDKGYEQFF.